The rows below give T cell receptor beta chains drawn from one sample of a study of spatial heterogeneity in lung cancer. A single record per CDR3 protein comes from TCRdb applying MiXCR to the 5' RACE reads. This table has roughly 120,000 distinct CDR3 sequences, 12% appearing once. The sample was PBMCs, taken at follow-up. The origin of the receptors is a male donor with early-stage non-small cell lung cancer. CDR3s include the opening cysteine and the closing phenylalanine or tryptophan. Fields, in order: J gene, V gene, D gene, clone size, CDR3 protein, CDR3 DNA. The D gene is left open where the match is weak. Only some rows state a clone size, as once, few, many or a class for expanded clones.

j_call: TRBJ2-5; v_call: TRBV6-2/TRBV6-3; d_call: NA; clone_size: many; cdr3_aa: CASSLDLETQYF; cdr3_nt: TGTGCCAGCAGCTTGGACTTGGAGACCCAGTACTTC
j_call: TRBJ2-5; v_call: TRBV19; d_call: NA; clone_size: NA; cdr3_aa: CASSMGETQYF; cdr3_nt: TGTGCCAGTAGTATGGGTGAGACCCAGTACTTC
j_call: TRBJ1-3; v_call: TRBV10-3; d_call: NA; clone_size: NA; cdr3_aa: CAISDSAGASGNTIYF; cdr3_nt: TGTGCCATCAGTGACTCGGCGGGCGCATCTGGAAACACCATATATTTT
j_call: TRBJ1-1; v_call: TRBV18; d_call: TRBD1; clone_size: few; cdr3_aa: CASSPGDREAFF; cdr3_nt: TGTGCCAGCTCACCAGGGGACAGAGAAGCTTTCTTT
j_call: TRBJ1-6; v_call: TRBV20-1; d_call: NA; clone_size: many; cdr3_aa: CSAEGSSNSPLHF; cdr3_nt: TGCAGTGCTGAGGGCTCTAGTAATTCACCCCTCCACTTT
j_call: TRBJ2-2; v_call: TRBV12-3/TRBV12-4; d_call: NA; clone_size: many; cdr3_aa: CASNLGQNTGELFF; cdr3_nt: TGTGCCAGCAACTTGGGACAAAACACCGGGGAGCTGTTTTTT
j_call: TRBJ2-1; v_call: TRBV3-1; d_call: NA; clone_size: few; cdr3_aa: CASSQNGRGHNEQFF; cdr3_nt: TGTGCCAGCAGCCAAAATGGGCGGGGCCACAATGAGCAGTTCTTC
j_call: TRBJ2-5; v_call: TRBV10-2; d_call: TRBD2; clone_size: NA; cdr3_aa: CASSDQLEGSGGPEETQYF; cdr3_nt: TGCGCCAGCAGTGACCAATTAGAAGGTAGCGGGGGGCCGGAAGAGACCCAGTACTTC
j_call: TRBJ2-3; v_call: TRBV10-3; d_call: TRBD2; clone_size: NA; cdr3_aa: CAIAVAGVDTQYF; cdr3_nt: TGTGCCATCGCGGTGGCGGGGGTAGATACGCAGTATTTT
j_call: TRBJ1-5; v_call: TRBV9; d_call: NA; clone_size: NA; cdr3_aa: CASSVNPGENQPQHF; cdr3_nt: TGTGCCAGCAGCGTAAACCCAGGGGAGAATCAGCCCCAGCATTTT
j_call: TRBJ2-1; v_call: TRBV28; d_call: NA; clone_size: many; cdr3_aa: CASSLQGQSYNEQFF; cdr3_nt: TGTGCCAGCAGTCTACAGGGTCAATCCTACAATGAGCAGTTCTTC
j_call: TRBJ2-3; v_call: TRBV27; d_call: TRBD2; clone_size: NA; cdr3_aa: CASSLSISGLAINTDTQYF; cdr3_nt: TGTGCCAGCAGTTTATCTATCTCAGGACTAGCGATAAACACAGATACGCAGTATTTT
j_call: TRBJ1-6; v_call: TRBV3-1; d_call: NA; clone_size: few; cdr3_aa: CASGRQDSPLHF; cdr3_nt: TGTGCCAGCGGACGACAGGATTCACCCCTCCACTTT
j_call: TRBJ1-1; v_call: TRBV28; d_call: NA; clone_size: many; cdr3_aa: CASSLTANTEAFF; cdr3_nt: TGTGCCAGCAGCCTGACAGCGAACACTGAAGCTTTCTTT
j_call: TRBJ2-3; v_call: TRBV5-1; d_call: NA; clone_size: NA; cdr3_aa: CASSLGTADTQYF; cdr3_nt: TGCGCCAGCAGCTTGGGGACTGCGGATACGCAGTATTTT
j_call: TRBJ1-1; v_call: TRBV7-9; d_call: NA; clone_size: many; cdr3_aa: CASSLGTSEAFF; cdr3_nt: TGTGCCAGCAGCTTAGGGACTTCTGAAGCTTTCTTT
j_call: TRBJ1-2; v_call: TRBV10-3; d_call: NA; clone_size: NA; cdr3_aa: CAISEPGHYGYTF; cdr3_nt: TGTGCCATCAGTGAGCCGGGACACTATGGCTACACCTTC
j_call: TRBJ2-7; v_call: TRBV19; d_call: NA; clone_size: few; cdr3_aa: CASSHPAGYEQYF; cdr3_nt: TGTGCCAGTAGTCATCCAGCGGGCTACGAGCAGTACTTC
j_call: TRBJ2-7; v_call: TRBV10-3; d_call: NA; clone_size: few; cdr3_aa: CAITQGGTYEQYF; cdr3_nt: TGTGCCATCACGCAGGGGGGAACCTACGAGCAGTACTTC
j_call: TRBJ1-2; v_call: TRBV6-5; d_call: NA; clone_size: many; cdr3_aa: CASSKDSLYGYTF; cdr3_nt: TGTGCCAGCAGTAAGGACAGCCTCTATGGCTACACCTTC
j_call: TRBJ2-4; v_call: TRBV5-1; d_call: NA; clone_size: NA; cdr3_aa: CASSDPSGGNIQYF; cdr3_nt: TGCGCCAGCAGCGACCCATCAGGAGGAAACATTCAGTACTTC
j_call: TRBJ1-2; v_call: TRBV29-1; d_call: TRBD1; clone_size: many; cdr3_aa: CSVESRDRGTANYGYTF; cdr3_nt: TGCAGCGTTGAATCGAGGGACAGGGGGACCGCTAACTATGGCTACACCTTC
j_call: TRBJ1-5; v_call: TRBV12-3/TRBV12-4; d_call: TRBD1; clone_size: many; cdr3_aa: CASSGTDNQPQHF; cdr3_nt: TGTGCCAGCAGCGGGACAGATAATCAGCCCCAGCATTTT
j_call: TRBJ2-2; v_call: TRBV15; d_call: NA; clone_size: NA; cdr3_aa: CATSRDLTNRELFF; cdr3_nt: TGTGCCACCAGCAGAGATTTGACCAACCGGGAGCTGTTTTTT
j_call: TRBJ2-5; v_call: TRBV7-2; d_call: NA; clone_size: NA; cdr3_aa: CASSFRDPLETQYF; cdr3_nt: TGTGCCAGCAGCTTCCGGGACCCCTTAGAGACCCAGTACTTC
j_call: TRBJ2-4; v_call: TRBV15; d_call: TRBD2; clone_size: NA; cdr3_aa: CATSRDGLAGSKNIQYF; cdr3_nt: TGTGCCACCAGCAGAGATGGTTTAGCGGGGTCCAAAAACATTCAGTACTTC
j_call: TRBJ2-7; v_call: TRBV15; d_call: TRBD2; clone_size: many; cdr3_aa: CATSRGGGVERNEQYF; cdr3_nt: TGTGCCACCAGCAGAGGCGGGGGAGTGGAGCGTAACGAGCAGTACTTC
j_call: TRBJ2-3; v_call: TRBV18; d_call: NA; clone_size: NA; cdr3_aa: CASSEISTDTQYF; cdr3_nt: TGTGCCAGCTCCGAGATTAGCACAGATACGCAGTATTTT
j_call: TRBJ2-5; v_call: TRBV9; d_call: NA; clone_size: many; cdr3_aa: CASSVGAGYQETQYF; cdr3_nt: TGTGCCAGCAGCGTAGGGGCCGGGTACCAAGAGACCCAGTACTTC
j_call: TRBJ2-1; v_call: TRBV28; d_call: NA; clone_size: many; cdr3_aa: CASTSVLANEQFF; cdr3_nt: TGTGCCAGCACCTCTGTTCTGGCTAATGAGCAGTTCTTC
j_call: TRBJ2-1; v_call: TRBV6-1; d_call: TRBD1; clone_size: NA; cdr3_aa: CASSPNRGRRSYNEQFF; cdr3_nt: TGTGCCAGCAGTCCCAACAGGGGGCGGAGGTCCTACAATGAGCAGTTCTTC
j_call: TRBJ1-2; v_call: TRBV3-1; d_call: NA; clone_size: few; cdr3_aa: CASTLRGRSDYTF; cdr3_nt: TGTGCCAGCACTCTACGGGGACGGAGCGACTACACCTTC
j_call: TRBJ2-1; v_call: TRBV10-1; d_call: NA; clone_size: many; cdr3_aa: CASSASLRNEQFF; cdr3_nt: TGCGCCAGCAGTGCCTCTCTCCGGAATGAGCAGTTCTTC
j_call: TRBJ2-1; v_call: TRBV3-1; d_call: NA; clone_size: many; cdr3_aa: CASSQDGSYNEQFF; cdr3_nt: TGTGCCAGCAGCCAAGATGGATCCTACAATGAGCAGTTCTTC
j_call: TRBJ1-1; v_call: TRBV5-1; d_call: NA; clone_size: NA; cdr3_aa: CASSFRAVNTEAFF; cdr3_nt: TGCGCCAGCAGCTTCCGGGCCGTGAACACTGAAGCTTTCTTT
j_call: TRBJ2-5; v_call: TRBV6-5; d_call: TRBD1; clone_size: NA; cdr3_aa: CASSYGRDRKETQYF; cdr3_nt: TGTGCCAGCAGTTACGGCCGGGACAGGAAAGAGACCCAGTACTTC
j_call: TRBJ2-3; v_call: TRBV3-1; d_call: NA; clone_size: many; cdr3_aa: CASSQVDTQYF; cdr3_nt: TGTGCCAGCAGCCAGGTCGATACGCAGTATTTT
j_call: TRBJ1-2; v_call: TRBV30; d_call: TRBD1; clone_size: many; cdr3_aa: CAWSRILGTGGTFVGYTF; cdr3_nt: TGTGCCTGGAGTCGAATACTAGGGACAGGGGGAACTTTCGTTGGCTACACCTTC
j_call: TRBJ2-7; v_call: TRBV20-1; d_call: TRBD1; clone_size: NA; cdr3_aa: CSAKRTGASYEQYF; cdr3_nt: TGCAGTGCCAAGCGGACAGGGGCCTCCTACGAGCAGTACTTC
j_call: TRBJ1-1; v_call: TRBV5-4; d_call: NA; clone_size: NA; cdr3_aa: CASSLDRVGVLSTEAFF; cdr3_nt: TGTGCCAGCAGCTTGGACAGGGTAGGCGTATTGAGCACTGAAGCTTTCTTT
j_call: TRBJ1-1; v_call: TRBV11-2; d_call: NA; clone_size: few; cdr3_aa: CASTVGGSTEAFF; cdr3_nt: TGTGCCAGCACCGTCGGGGGAAGTACTGAAGCTTTCTTT